This T cell receptor beta chain is drawn from a study of CD8+ T cells in alopecia areata. The authors extracted RNA and reverse transcribed it into cDNA as the sequencing template. Libraries were prepared by immunoSEQ multiplex PCR; TCRdb keeps only in-frame clonotypes and omits some of them. The table has thousands of clones, 60% seen once. Those with alopecia areata gave lesional scalp punch biopsies and peripheral blood. This clonotype was obtained from a human donor with alopecia areata. Specimen: skin.

The CDR3 nucleotides are TGCGCCAGCAGCTTGGAAGGGTTTTACACCAGCACAGATACGCAGTATTTT. Residues: CASSLEGFYTSTDTQYF. The chain combines TRBV5-1 with TRBJ2-3; D gene ambiguous. Germline V gene lookup returns CDR1 SGHRS and CDR2 YFSETQ. V gave up 0 bases and J gave up 0 bases, with 14 bases separating them. The CDR3 runs to 17 residues.